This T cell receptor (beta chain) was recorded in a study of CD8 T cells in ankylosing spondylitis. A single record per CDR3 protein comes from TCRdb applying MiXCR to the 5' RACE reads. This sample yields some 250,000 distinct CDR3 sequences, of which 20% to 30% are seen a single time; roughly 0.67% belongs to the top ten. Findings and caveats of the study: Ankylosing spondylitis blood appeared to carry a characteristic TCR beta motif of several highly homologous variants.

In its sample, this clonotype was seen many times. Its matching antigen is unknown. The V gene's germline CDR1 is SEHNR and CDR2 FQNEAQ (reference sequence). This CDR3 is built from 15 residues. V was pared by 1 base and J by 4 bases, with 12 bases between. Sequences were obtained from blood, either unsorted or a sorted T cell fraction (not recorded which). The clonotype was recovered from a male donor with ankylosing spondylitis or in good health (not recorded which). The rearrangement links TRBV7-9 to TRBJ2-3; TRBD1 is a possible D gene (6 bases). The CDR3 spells CASSLVISGADTQYF. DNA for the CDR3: TGTGCCAGCAGCTTAGTCATATCAGGGGCAGATACGCAGTATTTT.